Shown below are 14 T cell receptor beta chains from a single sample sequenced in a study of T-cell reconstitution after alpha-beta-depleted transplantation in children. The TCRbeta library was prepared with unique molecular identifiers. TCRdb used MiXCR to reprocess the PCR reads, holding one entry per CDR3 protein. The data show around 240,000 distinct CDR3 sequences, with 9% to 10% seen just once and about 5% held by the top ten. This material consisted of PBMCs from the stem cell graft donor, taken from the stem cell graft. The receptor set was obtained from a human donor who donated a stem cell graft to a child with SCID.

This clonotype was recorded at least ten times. The CDR3 loop is CASSPSSQGQLNTEAFF. CDR3 nucleotides: TGTGCCAGCTCACCCTCTTCCCAAGGACAGCTGAACACTGAAGCTTTCTTT. The genes are TRBV18 and TRBJ1-1; possibly TRBD1 for D (6 bases). Germline loops: CDR1 KGHSH, CDR2 LQKENI. The CDR3 contains 17 residues. V lost 3 bases, J lost 0 bases, and 17 bases lay in between.

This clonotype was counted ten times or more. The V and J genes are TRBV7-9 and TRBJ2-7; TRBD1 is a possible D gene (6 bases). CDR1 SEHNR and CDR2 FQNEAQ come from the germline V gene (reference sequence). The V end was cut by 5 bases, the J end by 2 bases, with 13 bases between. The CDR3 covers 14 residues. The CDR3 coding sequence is TGTGCCAGCAGCCCGCAACAGGGACCCTACGAGCAGTACTTC. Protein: CASSPQQGPYEQYF.

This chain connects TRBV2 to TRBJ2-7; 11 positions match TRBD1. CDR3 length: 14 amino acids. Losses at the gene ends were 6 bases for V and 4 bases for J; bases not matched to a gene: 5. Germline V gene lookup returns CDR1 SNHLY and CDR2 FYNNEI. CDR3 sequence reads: CASRGQGAGYEQYF. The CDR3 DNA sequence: TGTGCCAGCAGAGGACAGGGGGCCGGGTACGAGCAGTACTTC. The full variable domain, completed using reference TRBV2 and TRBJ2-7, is EPEVTQTPSHQVTQMGQEVILRCVPISNHLYFYWYRQILGQKVEFLVSFYNNEISEKSEIFDDQFSVERPDGSNFTLKIRSTKLEDSAMYFCASRGQGAGYEQYFGPGTRLTVT.

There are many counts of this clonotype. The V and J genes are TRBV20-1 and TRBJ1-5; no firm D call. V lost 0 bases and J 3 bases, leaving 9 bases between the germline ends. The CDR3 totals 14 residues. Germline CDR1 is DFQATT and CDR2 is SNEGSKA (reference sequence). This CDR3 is CSAREGPLNQPQHF. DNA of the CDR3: TGCAGTGCTAGAGAAGGGCCTCTCAATCAGCCCCAGCATTTT.

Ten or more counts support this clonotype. CDR3 amino acids: CSARPPLAGGSNTGELFF. CDR3 nucleotide sequence: TGCAGTGCTAGACCACCACTAGCGGGGGGCTCGAACACCGGGGAGCTGTTTTTT. The chain uses TRBV20-1 and TRBJ2-2, with 12 nucleotides matching TRBD2. From germline, CDR1 is DFQATT and CDR2 SNEGSKA (reference sequence). Trimming cost V 2 bases and J 0 bases; bases outside gene matches: 7. The CDR3 is 18 amino acids.

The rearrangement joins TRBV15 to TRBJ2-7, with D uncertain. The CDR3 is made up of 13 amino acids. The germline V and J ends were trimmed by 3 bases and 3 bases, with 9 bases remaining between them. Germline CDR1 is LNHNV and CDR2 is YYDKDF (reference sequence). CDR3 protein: CATSRNGLYEQYF. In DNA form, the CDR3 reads TGTGCCACCAGCAGGAACGGTCTCTACGAGCAGTACTTC.

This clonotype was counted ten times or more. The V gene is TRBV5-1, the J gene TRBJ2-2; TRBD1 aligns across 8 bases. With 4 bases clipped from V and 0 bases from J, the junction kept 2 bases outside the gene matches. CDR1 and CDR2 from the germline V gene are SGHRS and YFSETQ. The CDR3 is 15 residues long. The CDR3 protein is CASSPGQANTGELFF. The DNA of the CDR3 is TGCGCCAGCAGCCCGGGACAGGCGAACACCGGGGAGCTGTTTTTT.

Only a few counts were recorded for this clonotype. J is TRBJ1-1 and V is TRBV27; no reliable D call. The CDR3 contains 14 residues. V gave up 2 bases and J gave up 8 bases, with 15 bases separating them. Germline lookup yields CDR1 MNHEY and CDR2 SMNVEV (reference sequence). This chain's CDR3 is CASSLPGAVTEAFF. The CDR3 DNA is TGTGCCAGCAGTTTACCGGGAGCCGTGACAGAAGCTTTCTTT.

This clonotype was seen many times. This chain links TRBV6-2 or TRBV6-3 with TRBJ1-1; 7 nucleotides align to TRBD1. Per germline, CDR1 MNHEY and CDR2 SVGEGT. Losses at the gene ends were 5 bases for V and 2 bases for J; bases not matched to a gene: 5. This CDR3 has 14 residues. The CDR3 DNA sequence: TGTGCCAGCAGTACAGGGGCGGATAACACTGAAGCTTTCTTT. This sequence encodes CASSTGADNTEAFF.

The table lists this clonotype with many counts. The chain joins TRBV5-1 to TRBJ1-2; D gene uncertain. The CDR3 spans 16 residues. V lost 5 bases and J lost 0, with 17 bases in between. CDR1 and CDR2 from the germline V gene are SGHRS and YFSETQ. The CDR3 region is CASSAARTGSNYGYTF. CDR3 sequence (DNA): TGCGCCAGCAGTGCGGCCCGCACGGGGTCTAACTATGGCTACACCTTC.

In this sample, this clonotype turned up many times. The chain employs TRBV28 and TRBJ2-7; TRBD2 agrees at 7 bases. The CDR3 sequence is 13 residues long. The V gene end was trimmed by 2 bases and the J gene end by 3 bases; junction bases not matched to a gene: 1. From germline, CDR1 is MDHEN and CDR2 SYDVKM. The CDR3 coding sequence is TGTGCCAGCAGTTTAGGGGGGGACTACGAGCAGTACTTC. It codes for CASSLGGDYEQYF.

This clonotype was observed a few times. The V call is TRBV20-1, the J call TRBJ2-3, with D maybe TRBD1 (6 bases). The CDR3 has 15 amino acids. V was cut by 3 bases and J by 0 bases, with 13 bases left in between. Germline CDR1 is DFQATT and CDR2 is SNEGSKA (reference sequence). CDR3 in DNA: TGCAGTGCTAGTCTCCCAGGGGCGAGCACAGATACGCAGTATTTT. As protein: CSASLPGASTDTQYF.

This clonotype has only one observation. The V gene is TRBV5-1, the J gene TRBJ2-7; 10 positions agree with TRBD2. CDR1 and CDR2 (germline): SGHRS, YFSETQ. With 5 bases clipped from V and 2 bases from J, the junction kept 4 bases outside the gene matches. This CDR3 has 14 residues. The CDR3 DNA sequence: TGCGCCAGCAGGGATCTAGCGGGGGCCTACGAGCAGTACTTC. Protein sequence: CASRDLAGAYEQYF. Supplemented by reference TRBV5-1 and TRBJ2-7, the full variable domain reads KAGVTQTPRYLIKTRGQQVTLSCSPISGHRSVSWYQQTPGQGLQFLFEYFSETQRNKGNFPGRFSGRQFSNSRSEMNVSTLELGDSALYLCASRDLAGAYEQYFGPGTRLTVT.

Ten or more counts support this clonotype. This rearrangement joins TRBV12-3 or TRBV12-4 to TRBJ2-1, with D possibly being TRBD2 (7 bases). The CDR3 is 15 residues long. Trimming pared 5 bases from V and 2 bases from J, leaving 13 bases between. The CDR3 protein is CASSGGARTYNEQFF. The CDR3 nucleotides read TGTGCCAGCAGTGGGGGGGCCCGAACCTACAATGAGCAGTTCTTC.